This is a list of T cell receptor beta chains from one sample in a study of shared clonotypes between healthy human individuals. Some clones are missing from TCRdb's copy, which holds only in-frame ones; the method was immunoSEQ multiplex PCR. Found here are over 2 million clones, 90% to 95% of them singletons; the top ten hold under 0.15%. Sequenced: naive CD4+ T cells sorted from blood. The receptors derive from a man between 18 and 29 years old in good health. CDR3s include the opening cysteine and the closing phenylalanine or tryptophan. The D gene is left open where the match is weak. Some rows have no size entry. The others give once, few or many, or a class for an expanded clone.

CDR3aa	CDR3nt	len	v_gene	abundance	j_gene	d_gene
CASSPGTGRIEQFF	TGTGCCAGCTCACCCGGGACAGGCCGGATTGAGCAGTTCTTC	14	TRBV18	.	TRBJ2-1	TRBD1
CASSQEGGTGVQFF	TGCGCCAGCAGCCAAGAGGGAGGCACAGGGGTGCAGTTCTTC	14	TRBV4-1	.	TRBJ2-1	.
CAITKAGGYEQYF	TGTGCCATCACTAAGGCGGGGGGATACGAGCAGTACTTC	13	TRBV10-3	.	TRBJ2-7	TRBD2
CASSYSREYEQFF	TGTGCCAGCAGTTACTCCAGGGAGTATGAGCAGTTCTTC	13	TRBV6-6	.	TRBJ2-1	.
CAPGDTDTQYF	TGTGCCCCAGGCGACACAGATACGCAGTATTTT	11	TRBV5-4	.	TRBJ2-3	.
CASSTPQETQYF	TGTGCCAGCAGCACTCCCCAAGAGACCCAGTACTTC	12	TRBV5-4	.	TRBJ2-5	.
CASSLTSPHEQYF	TGTGCCAGCAGCTTAACTAGTCCCCACGAGCAGTACTTC	13	TRBV7-9	once	TRBJ2-7	.
CASSPRGALTGELFF	TGTGCCAGCAGCCCCAGGGGGGCGCTCACCGGGGAGCTGTTTTTT	15	TRBV11-2	once	TRBJ2-2	.
CASSPPPSGVTEGTGELFF	TGTGCCAGCAGTCCCCCCCCTAGCGGGGTGACCGAGGGGACCGGGGAGCTGTTTTTT	19	TRBV28	.	TRBJ2-2	TRBD2
CASTQGGELFF	TGTGCCAGCACCCAAGGCGGGGAGCTGTTTTTT	11	TRBV6-5	few	TRBJ2-2	.
CASSPGTGGSVTEAFF	TGTGCCAGCTCACCGGGGACAGGGGGCTCGGTCACTGAAGCTTTCTTT	16	TRBV18	once	TRBJ1-1	TRBD1
CASSPGTSGANVLTF	TGCGCCAGCAGTCCGGGGACCTCTGGGGCCAACGTCCTGACTTTC	15	TRBV5-1	.	TRBJ2-6	.
CASSSPTGRREAFF	TGTGCCAGCAGTTCCCCGACAGGGAGGAGGGAAGCTTTCTTT	14	TRBV6-6	.	TRBJ1-1	TRBD1
CASKRGRAEKLFF	TGTGCCAGTAAGAGGGGCCGAGCGGAAAAACTGTTTTTT	13	TRBV19	few	TRBJ1-4	.
CAGSTGKNNGGYTF	TGTGCCGGGTCCACGGGGAAGAATAACGGTGGCTACACCTTC	14	TRBV28	.	TRBJ1-2	.
CASSLQTGTETQYF	TGTGCCAGCTCACTCCAGACAGGCACAGAGACGCAGTATTTT	14	TRBV18	.	TRBJ2-3	.
CASSLAGTGDEKLFF	TGCGCCAGCAGCTTGGCCGGGACAGGGGATGAAAAACTGTTTTTT	15	TRBV5-1	.	TRBJ1-4	TRBD1
CASSGDVTYNEQFF	TGTGCCAGCAGTGGTGACGTTACCTACAATGAGCAGTTCTTC	14	TRBV2	.	TRBJ2-1	.
CASSYPTLTTEAFF	TGTGCCAGCAGCTACCCGACCCTTACCACTGAAGCTTTCTTT	14	TRBV5-6	.	TRBJ1-1	.
CAWSGTGSYTF	TGTGCCTGGAGTGGGACAGGTAGCTACACCTTC	11	TRBV30	.	TRBJ1-2	TRBD1
CASSLEYSANYGYTF	TGTGCCAGCAGCTTAGAGTACTCCGCTAACTATGGCTACACCTTC	15	TRBV7-2	.	TRBJ1-2	.
CASIKTGTGNGYTF	TGTGCCAGCATTAAAACCGGGACAGGGAACGGCTACACCTTC	14	TRBV18	.	TRBJ1-2	TRBD1
CASSENRGPGDTQYF	TGCGCCAGCAGTGAAAACAGGGGCCCAGGGGATACGCAGTATTTT	15	TRBV10-1	.	TRBJ2-3	TRBD1
CASRSGVGGNQPQHF	TGTGCCAGCAGGTCAGGGGTTGGGGGGAATCAGCCCCAGCATTTT	15	TRBV6-5	.	TRBJ1-5	.
CASSFGGSTEAFF	TGTGCCAGCAGTTTTGGGGGCTCGACTGAAGCTTTCTTT	13	TRBV6-6	.	TRBJ1-1	.
CASSQERGVPNANYGYTF	TGCGCCAGCAGCCAAGAAAGGGGGGTCCCTAATGCTAACTATGGCTACACCTTC	18	TRBV4-3	.	TRBJ1-2	.
CASVTGSYSNQPQHF	TGTGCCAGCGTGACAGGGTCCTATAGCAATCAGCCCCAGCATTTT	15	TRBV6-5	once	TRBJ1-5	TRBD1
CASTLPGGNTEAFF	TGTGCCAGCACCCTACCTGGGGGTAACACTGAAGCTTTCTTT	14	TRBV28	.	TRBJ1-1	.
CAISDSPGETQYF	TGTGCCATCAGCGATTCTCCGGGTGAGACCCAGTACTTC	13	TRBV10-3	.	TRBJ2-5	.
CASSLGRHYEQYF	TGTGCCAGCTCCCTAGGGAGGCACTACGAGCAGTACTTC	13	TRBV6-6	.	TRBJ2-7	.
CAISDAGGTDEQYF	TGTGCCATCAGTGACGCGGGGGGGACCGACGAGCAGTACTTC	14	TRBV10-3	.	TRBJ2-7	TRBD2
CASEWTGELFF	TGCGCCAGCGAATGGACCGGGGAGCTGTTTTTT	11	TRBV10-2	.	TRBJ2-2	.
CASSVGGTNSGNTIYF	TGTGCCAGCAGCGTAGGGGGGACTAACTCTGGAAACACCATATATTTT	16	TRBV9	.	TRBJ1-3	.
CASSPNSGGATEQFF	TGTGCCAGCTCACCTAATAGCGGGGGGGCCACTGAGCAGTTCTTC	15	TRBV18	.	TRBJ2-1	TRBD2
CASSLVVSGGYTF	TGTGCCAGCAGCTTGGTAGTTTCGGGAGGCTACACCTTC	13	TRBV5-8	.	TRBJ1-2	.
CAISEDQGVGNSPLHF	TGTGCCATCAGTGAGGATCAGGGGGTAGGGAATTCACCCCTCCACTTT	16	TRBV10-3	.	TRBJ1-6	TRBD1
CASSPPQETQYF	TGTGCCAGCTCACCACCTCAGGAGACCCAGTACTTC	12	TRBV18	.	TRBJ2-5	.
CATSRADRGSEKLFF	TGTGCCACCAGCAGAGCGGACAGGGGTTCGGAAAAACTGTTTTTT	15	TRBV15	.	TRBJ1-4	TRBD1
CASSLTAGVGETQYF	TGTGCCAGCAGCTTAACCGCGGGAGTTGGGGAGACCCAGTACTTC	15	TRBV7-2	.	TRBJ2-5	TRBD2
CASSLLGTGVNEQFF	TGTGCCAGCAGCTTACTTGGGACAGGGGTCAATGAGCAGTTCTTC	15	TRBV7-9	.	TRBJ2-1	TRBD1
CASSLYYIRQTVQPQHF	TGTGCCAGCAGTTTATACTACATTAGACAAACGGTACAGCCCCAGCATTTT	17	TRBV27	.	TRBJ1-5	.
CASSRLRTETQYF	TGTGCCAGCAGTCGGCTCCGGACAGAGACCCAGTACTTC	13	TRBV28	.	TRBJ2-5	.
CASSLDSRPTGELFF	TGTGCCAGCAGCTTAGACTCGAGGCCCACCGGGGAGCTGTTTTTT	15	TRBV7-9	few	TRBJ2-2	.
CAWTQDSKQETQYF	TGTGCCTGGACTCAAGACAGTAAACAAGAGACCCAGTACTTC	14	TRBV30	.	TRBJ2-5	.
CASSYSDRGTDTQYF	TGTGCCAGCAGTTATTCGGACAGAGGCACAGATACGCAGTATTTT	15	TRBV6-5	.	TRBJ2-3	.
CASSSQSGTEKPGELFF	TGCGCCAGCAGCTCCCAATCCGGGACAGAGAAACCCGGGGAGCTGTTTTTT	17	TRBV5-1	.	TRBJ2-2	TRBD1